This record covers a single TCR beta chain. The entry originates in a study of blood T cell repertoires in COVID-19. Study background: Specimens from acute and convalescent COVID-19 originated in the United States, Italy and Spain. Sample material is recorded as cDNA or gDNA derived from T cells, B-cell-depleted T cells, or PBMCs.

The data were produced by immunoSEQ multiplex PCR, yet TCRdb's version contains in-frame clones alone and is incomplete. The table lists a few hundred thousand clones, more than 75% of them singletons. Germline V lookup: CDR1 MDHEN, CDR2 SYDVKM. Trimming took off 3 bases at V and 6 bases at J, with 17 bases between the two ends. CDR3 length equals 15 residues. This clonotype was obtained from an elderly man with acute or convalescent COVID-19. The chain carries TRBV28 and TRBJ1-1; D might be TRBD1 (5 bases). Input material: peripheral blood. The CDR3 region is CASSFRSHRMAEAFF. The CDR3 DNA reads as TGTGCCAGCAGTTTTCGGAGTCACAGGATGGCTGAAGCTTTCTTT.